This T cell receptor (beta chain) was recovered during a study of blood T cells in healthy people across ages. Study conclusions and caveats: As age increased, TCR beta diversity per million T cells fell in a roughly linear fashion.

The CDR3 extends over 16 amino acids. The V end was cut by 0 bases, the J end by 4 bases, with 15 bases between. Germline V lookup: CDR1 SGDLS, CDR2 YYNGEE. The table lists this clonotype with a few counts. Its antigen is unknown. With a J-beta primer mix and a sample-barcoded 5' primer, a second PCR ran about 7 to 12 cycles. The template-switch adaptor was a 5' adaptor with 12 random nucleotides. It tagged each cDNA molecule. TCRdb reprocessed the 5' RACE reads via MiXCR and lists one record per CDR3 protein. The top ten hold 3.5% to 4% of the sample, which has 550,000 to 800,000 distinct CDR3 sequences, more than 20% seen once.

The sequenced sample consisted of blood. The TCR originated in a man between 65 and 85 years old in good health. This rearrangement joins TRBV9 to TRBJ2-3; D is possibly TRBD2 (6 bases). The CDR3 sequence is CASSVGSSGFSDTQYF. The CDR3 DNA reads TGTGCCAGCAGCGTAGGTTCCAGCGGGTTCTCAGATACGCAGTATTTT. The complete variable domain, with remaining parts taken from reference TRBV9 and TRBJ2-3, reads DSGVTQTPKHLITATGQRVTLRCSPRSGDLSVYWYQQSLDQGLQFLIQYYNGEERAKGNILERFSAQQFPDLHSELNLSSLELGDSALYFCASSVGSSGFSDTQYFGPGTRLTVL.